This TCR beta chain is drawn from a study of T cells and copy number aberrations in small-cell lung cancer. General study findings and limits: All specimens were formalin-fixed paraffin-embedded tissue, which is known to introduce sequencing artifacts.

Concerning this clone itself: As yet, its antigen is unknown.

Sequencing used immunoSEQ multiplex PCR; TCRdb keeps in-frame clones, though not all of them. Of around 6,200 clones in the sample, 70% to 80% are singletons; the top ten hold roughly 9.7%. Donors were all either smokers or heavy second-hand smokers. A grid approach was used to sample three regions from each formalin-fixed paraffin-embedded tumor block. Only macrodissected tumor regions expected to provide at least 150 ng DNA were selected. Germline lookup yields CDR1 KGHSH and CDR2 LQKENI. Trimming left V 0 bases short and J 0 bases short, with 9 bases between. CDR3 length: 16 amino acids. This chain links TRBV18 with TRBJ1-3, with unresolved D. This clonotype was sampled from a man aged 45-65 years with small cell lung cancer. The sample comprised tumor tissue. The CDR3 sequence: CASSPPPPSSGNTIYF. In DNA form, the CDR3 reads TGTGCCAGCTCACCACCCCCTCCGAGCTCTGGAAACACCATATATTTT.